There are a few counts of the clone carrying this T cell receptor beta chain. Antigen unknown. These data are taken from a study of T cells after yellow fever vaccination. Overall study findings and caveats: At under 98% for CD4 and just over 85% for CD8, most primary-vaccination clones showed up again after the booster.

Germline V gene data show CDR1 as MNHEY and CDR2 as SVGAGI. CDR3 length: 14 amino acids. Germline trimming cut 4 bases from V and 6 bases from J; bases unmatched to any gene: 7. As TCR cDNA was made by 5'RACE template switching, a universal primer site and UMIs were added. TCRdb ran MiXCR on the 5' RACE reads and lists one entry per CDR3 protein. Counted here are a few hundred thousand distinct CDR3 sequences, approximately 12% occurring once; the ten biggest clones make up about 0.54%. The material sequenced was CD4+ T cells sorted from PBMCs, taken 45 days after the yellow fever booster vaccination. V and J are TRBV6-5 and TRBJ1-1; TRBD1 matches 8 bases. The origin of this receptor is a man aged 25-45 years who received the YFV17D yellow fever vaccine. DNA for the CDR3: TGTGCCAGCAGTTCGGACAGGGCGAGAGCTGAAGCTTTCTTT. Translating it yields CASSSDRARAEAFF.